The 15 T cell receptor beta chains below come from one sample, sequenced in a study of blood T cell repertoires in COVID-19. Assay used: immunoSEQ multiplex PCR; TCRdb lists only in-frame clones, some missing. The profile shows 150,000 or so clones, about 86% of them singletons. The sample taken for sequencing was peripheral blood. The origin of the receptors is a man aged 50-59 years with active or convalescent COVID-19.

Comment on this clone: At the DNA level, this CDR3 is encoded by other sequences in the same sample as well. The CDR3 loop reads CASSPPAGTNYGYTF. The CDR3 nucleotides are TGTGCCAGCTCACCACCGGCGGGCACAAACTATGGCTACACCTTC. This chain joins TRBV18 and TRBJ1-2; D not certain. Looked up from germline, CDR1 is KGHSH and CDR2 is LQKENI. The CDR3 length is 15 residues. Trimming took off 0 bases at V and 2 bases at J, with 10 bases between the two ends.

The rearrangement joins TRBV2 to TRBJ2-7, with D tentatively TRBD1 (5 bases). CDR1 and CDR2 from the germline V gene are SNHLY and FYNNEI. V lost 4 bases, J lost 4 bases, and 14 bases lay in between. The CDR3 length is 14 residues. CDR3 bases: TGTGCCAGCAGTGGTTCACAGGTGATATACGAGCAGTACTTC. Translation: CASSGSQVIYEQYF.

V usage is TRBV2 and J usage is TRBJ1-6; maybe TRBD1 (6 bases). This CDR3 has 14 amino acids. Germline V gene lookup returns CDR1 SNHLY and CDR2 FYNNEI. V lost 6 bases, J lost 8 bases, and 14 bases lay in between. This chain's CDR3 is CASSVGGEYSPLHF. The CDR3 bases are TGTGCCAGCAGCGTAGGGGGAGAGTATTCACCCCTCCACTTT.

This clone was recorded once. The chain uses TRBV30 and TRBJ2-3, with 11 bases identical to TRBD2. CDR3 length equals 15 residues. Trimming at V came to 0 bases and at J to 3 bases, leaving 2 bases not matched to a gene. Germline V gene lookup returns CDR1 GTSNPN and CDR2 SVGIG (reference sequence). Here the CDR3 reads CAWSVLAGVTDTQYF. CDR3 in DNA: TGTGCCTGGAGTGTACTAGCGGGAGTTACAGATACGCAGTATTTT.

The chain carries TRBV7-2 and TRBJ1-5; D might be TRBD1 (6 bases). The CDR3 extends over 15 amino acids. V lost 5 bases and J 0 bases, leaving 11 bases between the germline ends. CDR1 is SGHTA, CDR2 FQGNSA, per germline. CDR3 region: CASSPQGFSNQPQHF. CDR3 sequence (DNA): TGTGCCAGCAGCCCCCAGGGGTTTAGCAATCAGCCCCAGCATTTT.

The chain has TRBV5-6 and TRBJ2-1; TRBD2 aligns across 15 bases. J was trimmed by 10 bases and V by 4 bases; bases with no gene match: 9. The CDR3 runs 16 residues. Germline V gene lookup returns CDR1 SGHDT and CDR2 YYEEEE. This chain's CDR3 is CASSRGLAGGRGEQFF. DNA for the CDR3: TGTGCCAGCAGCCGGGGACTAGCGGGAGGACGAGGGGAGCAGTTCTTC.

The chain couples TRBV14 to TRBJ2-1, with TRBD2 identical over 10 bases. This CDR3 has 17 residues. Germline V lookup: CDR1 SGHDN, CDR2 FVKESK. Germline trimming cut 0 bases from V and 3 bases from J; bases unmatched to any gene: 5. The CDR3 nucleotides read TGTGCCAGCAGCCAAGATCTAAGACTAGCGGGCTACAATGAGCAGTTCTTC. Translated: CASSQDLRLAGYNEQFF.

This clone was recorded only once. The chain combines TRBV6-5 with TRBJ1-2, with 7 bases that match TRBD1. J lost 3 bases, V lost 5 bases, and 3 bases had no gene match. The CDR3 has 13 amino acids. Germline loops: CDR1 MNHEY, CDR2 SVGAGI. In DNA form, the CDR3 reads TGTGCCAGCAGTCCGCAGGGGGACTATGGCTACACCTTC. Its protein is CASSPQGDYGYTF.

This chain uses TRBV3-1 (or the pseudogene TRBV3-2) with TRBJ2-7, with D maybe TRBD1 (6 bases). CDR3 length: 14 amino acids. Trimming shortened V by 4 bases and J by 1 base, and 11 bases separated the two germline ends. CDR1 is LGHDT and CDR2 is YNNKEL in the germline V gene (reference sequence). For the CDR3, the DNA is TGTGCCAGCAGCCGAACCAGGGGTTCCTACGAGCAGTACTTC. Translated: CASSRTRGSYEQYF.

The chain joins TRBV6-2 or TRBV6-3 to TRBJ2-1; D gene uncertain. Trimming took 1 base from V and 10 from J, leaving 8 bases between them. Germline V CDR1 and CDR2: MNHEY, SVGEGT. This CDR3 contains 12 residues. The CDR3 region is CASSYWWAEQFF. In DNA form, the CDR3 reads TGTGCCAGCAGTTACTGGTGGGCCGAGCAGTTCTTC.

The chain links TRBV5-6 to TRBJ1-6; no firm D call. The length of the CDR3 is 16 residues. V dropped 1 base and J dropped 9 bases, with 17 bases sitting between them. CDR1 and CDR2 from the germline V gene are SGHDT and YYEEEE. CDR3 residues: CASSLRSGRYFSPLHF. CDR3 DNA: TGTGCCAGCAGCTTGCGGTCCGGCAGGTACTTTTCACCCCTCCACTTT.

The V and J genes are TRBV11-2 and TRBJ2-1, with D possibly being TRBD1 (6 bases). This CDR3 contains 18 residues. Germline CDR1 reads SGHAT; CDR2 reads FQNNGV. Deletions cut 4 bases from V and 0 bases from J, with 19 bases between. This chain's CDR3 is CASSYYRGQTNSYNEQFF. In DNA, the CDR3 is TGTGCCAGCAGCTATTACCGGGGACAAACAAACTCCTACAATGAGCAGTTCTTC.

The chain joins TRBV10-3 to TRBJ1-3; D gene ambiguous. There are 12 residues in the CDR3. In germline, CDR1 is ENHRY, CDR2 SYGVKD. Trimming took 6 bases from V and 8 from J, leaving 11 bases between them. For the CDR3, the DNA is TGTGCCATCAGGACCGACGGGGACACCATATATTTT. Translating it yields CAIRTDGDTIYF.

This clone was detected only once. The CDR3: CASSQEQLREQYF. The CDR3 coding sequence is TGCGCCAGCAGCCAGGAACAACTACGCGAGCAGTACTTC. V usage is TRBV4-3 and J usage is TRBJ2-7; D is ambiguous. The germline V and J ends were trimmed by 3 bases and 6 bases, with 12 bases remaining between them. The CDR3 covers 13 residues. Looked up from germline, CDR1 is LGHNA and CDR2 is YSLEER.

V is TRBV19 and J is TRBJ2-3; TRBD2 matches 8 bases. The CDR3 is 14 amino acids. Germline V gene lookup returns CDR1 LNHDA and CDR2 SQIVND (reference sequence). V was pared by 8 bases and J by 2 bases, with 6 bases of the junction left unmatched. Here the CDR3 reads CASRGGPSTDTQYF. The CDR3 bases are TGTGCCAGTCGCGGGGGGCCTTCCACAGATACGCAGTATTTT.